This TCR beta chain is from a study of cytomegalovirus exposure and HLA in healthy donors. On this clone: Its antigen is unidentified.

PCR employed 60 Vbeta and 13 Jbeta primers. The authors' processing: In a later analysis, the count reached tens of millions of unique TCR beta chains, with about 12 million shared. The repertoire was sequenced with immunoSEQ multiplex PCR; TCRdb's copy has only in-frame clones and lacks some. Clone size and V and J calls were adopted from that table, with D and trimming inferred from the DNA. In the table there are 70,000 to 90,000 clones, roughly 77% of which are singletons. J was trimmed by 1 base and V by 3 bases; bases with no gene match: 5. Per germline, CDR1 MDHEN and CDR2 SYDVKM. The CDR3 runs to 15 residues. Broader study findings: A few CMV-associated chains were confirmed in vitro to be specific for CMV antigens. The investigators catalogued 180 or so TCR beta chains as cytomegalovirus-associated.

The source is a middle-aged man in good health and CMV-seronegative. The chain employs TRBV28 and TRBJ1-2; TRBD1 matches 7 bases. Specimen: PBMCs. CDR3 in amino acids: CASSLAQGINYGYTF. As DNA, the CDR3 is TGTGCCAGCAGTTTGGCACAGGGGATTAACTATGGCTACACCTTC.